This TCR beta chain was found in a study of CD8+ T cells in alopecia areata. Following RNA extraction, reverse transcription yielded cDNA that acted as the sequencing template. Here immunoSEQ multiplex PCR was the method, and the copy in TCRdb shows in-frame clones only, minus some. The sample includes about 200,000 clones, roughly 60% of them seen just once. As to treatment: oral pan-JAK inhibitor, 5-10 mg twice daily. The V and J ends lost 0 bases and 1 base, in that order; junction bases with no gene match: 3. Germline values: CDR1 SGHNT, CDR2 YYREEE (reference sequence). The CDR3 runs to 16 residues.

This chain joins TRBV5-4 and TRBJ2-5, with 10 positions matching TRBD2. The sample in question was CD4+ T cells sorted from blood, obtained at week 24, from a patient treated with tofacitinib. The clonotype was recovered from a human donor with alopecia areata. Here the CDR3 DNA reads TGTGCCAGCAGCTTGGGAGCTAGCGGGGGCCAAGAGACCCAGTACTTC. Encoded protein: CASSLGASGGQETQYF.